This T cell receptor (beta chain) was captured by sequencing in a study of blood T cell repertoires in COVID-19. Study-wide background: Whether acute or convalescent, the COVID-19 samples came from the United States, Italy and Spain. Sample material is recorded as cDNA or gDNA derived from T cells, B-cell-depleted T cells, or PBMCs.

The germline gives CDR1 SGHNT, CDR2 YYREEE (reference sequence). This CDR3 is 16 amino acids long. Losses at the gene ends were 0 bases for V and 2 bases for J; bases not matched to a gene: 5. How the authors handled the data: Quantification of nucleated cells was approximated via reference gene primer amplification. Data came from immunoSEQ multiplex PCR; TCRdb stores just in-frame clones and leaves some out. V, J and clone size were drawn from that table, and D and trimming were deduced from the DNA. The repertoire includes around 130,000 clones, roughly 83% of them detected once, and roughly 15% sits in the top ten.

The chain recombines TRBV5-4 with TRBJ2-7; TRBD1 agrees at 10 bases. The clonotype comes from a woman at least 80 years old with acute or convalescent COVID-19. The sequenced sample consisted of peripheral blood. The CDR3 DNA sequence: TGTGCCAGCAGCTTGGAGGTAGGGACAGGGGCCTACGAGCAGTACTTC. Its translation is CASSLEVGTGAYEQYF.